The T cell receptor (beta chain) described here comes from a study of long-term antiretroviral therapy in people with HIV. Researchers report immunoSEQ v3.0 was run at survey level. Using immunoSEQ multiplex PCR, the repertoire was profiled, and TCRdb retains in-frame clones only, with some absent. The table has about 40,000 clones, around four fifths seen once. Germline assignment: CDR1 LNHDA and CDR2 SQIVND (reference sequence). V dropped 1 base and J dropped 4 bases, with 13 bases sitting between them. The CDR3 loop spans 15 amino acids. The clonotype comes from a man between 18 and 29 years old with HIV. The input for sequencing was unsorted PBMCs, taken 1 year after starting antiretroviral therapy. V and J are TRBV19 and TRBJ1-1; D is unclear. The CDR3 region has the DNA TGTGCCAGTAGTATAGCCGCCGAGGGTGCCACTGAAGCTTTCTTT. Residues: CASSIAAEGATEAFF.